This note documents a single T cell receptor beta chain sequence. Its specificity is not known. Germline CDR1 reads SGHNT; CDR2 reads YYREEE (reference sequence). Trimming cost V 4 bases and J 7 bases, with 8 bases left between them. CDR3 length equals 11 residues. Sample time point: week 35, safety follow-up. Every vaccine dose comprised 300 ug of mutant IDH1 20-mer peptide plus topical imiquimod. In weeks 1, 3, 5, 7, 11, 15, 19 and 23, patients were immunized, eight times in all. Each tumor in the donors was a new WHO grade 3 or 4 astrocytoma, IDH1-mutant and ATRX-lost. The data belong to a study of a mutant IDH1 vaccine in newly diagnosed glioma. TCRdb keeps only in-frame clones here, not all; method: immunoSEQ multiplex PCR. The sample has 60,000 to 65,000 clones, roughly 76% seen once.

The source of this sequence is a man aged 35 to 55 with glioma. The chain employs TRBV5-4 and TRBJ1-1, with D uncertain. Sequencing used PBMCs, obtained from a glioma patient whose treatment included an IDH1 peptide vaccine. CDR3 sequence (DNA): TGTGCCAGCAGCCGGGAGGGTGAAGCTTTCTTT. This encodes CASSREGEAFF. The full variable domain, completed using reference TRBV5-4 and TRBJ1-1, is ETGVTQSPTHLIKTRGQQVTLRCSSQSGHNTVSWYQQALGQGPQFIFQYYREEENGRGNFPPRFSGLQFPNYSSELNVNALELDDSALYLCASSREGEAFFGQGTRLTVV.